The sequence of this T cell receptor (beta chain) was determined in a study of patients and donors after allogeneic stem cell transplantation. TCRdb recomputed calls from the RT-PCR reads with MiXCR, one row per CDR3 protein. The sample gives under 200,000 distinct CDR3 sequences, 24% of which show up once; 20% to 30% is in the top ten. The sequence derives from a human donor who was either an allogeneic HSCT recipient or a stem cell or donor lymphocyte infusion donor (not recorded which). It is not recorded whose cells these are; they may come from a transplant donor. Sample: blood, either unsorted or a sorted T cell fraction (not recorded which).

In DNA form, the CDR3 reads TGTGCCAGCTCACCCGTACAGGAGCCCCGAGGCACTGAAGCTTTCTTT. It encodes CASSPVQEPRGTEAFF. The chain links TRBV18 to TRBJ1-1; maybe TRBD1 (5 bases). The CDR3 covers 16 residues. The V gene lost 3 bases and the J gene lost 4 bases, with 18 bases spanning the gap. Germline CDR1 KGHSH, CDR2 LQKENI.